This TCR beta chain was retrieved from a study of blood T cell repertoires in COVID-19. Study as a whole: From the United States, Italy and Spain came samples of acute and convalescent COVID-19.

Grouping used clinical history reported by participants in a survey and questionnaire. Authors' analysis steps: Estimation of nucleated cell counts relied on the amplification of reference gene primers. Sequenced by immunoSEQ multiplex PCR; TCRdb stores in-frame clones only, minus some. That table furnishes V, J and clone size, whereas the DNA furnished D and trimming. The sample records around 450,000 clones, 70% to 90% being singletons. The source is a woman younger than 30 with acute COVID-19. Sample: PBMCs or T cells enriched from blood (not recorded which).

CDR3 in amino acids: CASSARWTSGTSSYNEQFF. CDR3 DNA sequence: TGTGCCAGCAGTGCCCGGTGGACTAGCGGGACGTCCTCCTACAATGAGCAGTTCTTC. This chain connects TRBV6-1 to TRBJ2-1; 12 bases map to TRBD2. This CDR3 is built from 19 residues. V shed 4 bases and J 0 bases; nucleotides not matched to a gene: 10. CDR1 and CDR2 from the germline V gene are MNHNS and SASEGT.